This T cell receptor (beta chain) was observed in a study of T cell repertoires and HLA-DP antigens. V lost 6 bases and J lost 0, with 9 bases in between. The CDR3 length is 14 residues. Germline V gene data show CDR1 as MNHEY and CDR2 as SVGAGI. A remark on this clone: Its antigen is unknown.

The study, taken as a whole, reports: Against one allele, clones undetected before culture averaged approximately 36%; against the other, less than 65%. Naive and memory CD4+ repertoires were not analysed separately.

The protocol was immunoSEQ multiplex PCR, while the TCRdb copy is restricted to in-frame clones and leaves out a portion. The sample contains approximately 89,000 clones, around 86% of which appear only once. V is TRBV6-5 and J is TRBJ2-4; D gene ambiguous. The origin of this receptor is a man aged 45-60 years in good health and CMV-seronegative. The material sequenced was CD4+ T cells from PBMCs. The CDR3 protein is CASSQGIAKNIQYF. DNA for the CDR3: TGTGCCAGCAGCCAAGGGATAGCCAAAAACATTCAGTACTTC.